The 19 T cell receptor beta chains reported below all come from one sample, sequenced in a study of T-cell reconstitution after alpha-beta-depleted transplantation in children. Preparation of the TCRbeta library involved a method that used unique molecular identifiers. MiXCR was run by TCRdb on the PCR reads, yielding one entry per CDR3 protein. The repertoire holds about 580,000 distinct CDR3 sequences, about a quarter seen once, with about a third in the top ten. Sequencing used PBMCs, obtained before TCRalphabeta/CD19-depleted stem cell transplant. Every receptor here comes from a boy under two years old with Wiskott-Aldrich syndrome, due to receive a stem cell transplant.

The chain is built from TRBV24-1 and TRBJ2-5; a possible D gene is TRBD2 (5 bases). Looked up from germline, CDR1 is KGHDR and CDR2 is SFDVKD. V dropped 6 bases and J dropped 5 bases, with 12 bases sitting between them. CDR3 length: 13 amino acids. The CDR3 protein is CATSSGVGETQYF. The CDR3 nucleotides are TGTGCCACCAGTTCCGGGGTTGGGGAGACCCAGTACTTC.

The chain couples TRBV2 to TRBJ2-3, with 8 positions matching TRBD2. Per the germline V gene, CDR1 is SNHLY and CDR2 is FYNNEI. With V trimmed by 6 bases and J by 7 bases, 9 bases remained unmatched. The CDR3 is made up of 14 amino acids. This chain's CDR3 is CASRRERESNTQYF. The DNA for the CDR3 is TGTGCCAGCAGGAGGGAGCGGGAGTCAAATACGCAGTATTTT.

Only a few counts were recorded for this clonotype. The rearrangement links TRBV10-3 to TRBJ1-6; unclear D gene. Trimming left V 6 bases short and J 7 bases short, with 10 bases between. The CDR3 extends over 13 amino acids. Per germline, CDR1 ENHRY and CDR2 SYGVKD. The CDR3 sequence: CAIRGLGNSPLHF. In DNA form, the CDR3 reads TGTGCCATCAGGGGATTGGGGAATTCACCCCTCCACTTT.

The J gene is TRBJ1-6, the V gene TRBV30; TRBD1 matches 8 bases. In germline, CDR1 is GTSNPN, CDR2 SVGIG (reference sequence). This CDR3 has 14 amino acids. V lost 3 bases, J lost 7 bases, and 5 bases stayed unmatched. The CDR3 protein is CAWRTDRANSPLHF. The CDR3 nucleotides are TGTGCCTGGAGGACGGACAGGGCCAATTCACCCCTCCACTTT.

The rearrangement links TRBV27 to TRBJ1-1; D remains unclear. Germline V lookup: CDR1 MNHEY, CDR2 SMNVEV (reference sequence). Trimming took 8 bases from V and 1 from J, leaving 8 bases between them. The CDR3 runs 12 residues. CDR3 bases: TGTGCCAGCGCTATCCCGAACACTGAAGCTTTCTTT. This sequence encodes CASAIPNTEAFF.

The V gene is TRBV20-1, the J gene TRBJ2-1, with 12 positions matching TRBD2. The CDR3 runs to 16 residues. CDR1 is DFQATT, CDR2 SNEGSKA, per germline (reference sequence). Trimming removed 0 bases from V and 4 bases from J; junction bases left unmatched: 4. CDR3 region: CSARDGTSGHYNEQFF. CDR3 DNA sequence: TGCAGTGCTAGAGATGGGACTAGCGGGCATTACAATGAGCAGTTCTTC.

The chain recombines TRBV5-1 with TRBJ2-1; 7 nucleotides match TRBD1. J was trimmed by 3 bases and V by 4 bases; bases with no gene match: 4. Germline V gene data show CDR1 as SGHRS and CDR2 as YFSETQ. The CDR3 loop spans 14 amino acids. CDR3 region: CASSQGTVYNEQFF. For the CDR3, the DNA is TGCGCCAGCAGCCAAGGGACAGTCTACAATGAGCAGTTCTTC. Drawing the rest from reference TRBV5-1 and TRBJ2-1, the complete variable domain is KAGVTQTPRYLIKTRGQQVTLSCSPISGHRSVSWYQQTPGQGLQFLFEYFSETQRNKGNFPGRFSGRQFSNSRSEMNVSTLELGDSALYLCASSQGTVYNEQFFGPGTRLTVL.

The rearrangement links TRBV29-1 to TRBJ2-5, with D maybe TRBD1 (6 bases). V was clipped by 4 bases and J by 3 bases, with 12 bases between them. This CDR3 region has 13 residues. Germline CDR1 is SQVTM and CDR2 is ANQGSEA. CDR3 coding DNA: TGCAGCGTTGCCGGACAGTGGAAAGAGACCCAGTACTTC. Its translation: CSVAGQWKETQYF.

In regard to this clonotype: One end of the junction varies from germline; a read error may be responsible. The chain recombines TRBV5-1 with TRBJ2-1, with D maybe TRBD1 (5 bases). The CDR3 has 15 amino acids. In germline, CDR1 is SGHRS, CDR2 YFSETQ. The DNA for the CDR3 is TGCGCCAGCAGCTTGGGACAGTCTTCCTACAATGTGCAGTTCTTC. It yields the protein CASSLGQSSYNVQFF. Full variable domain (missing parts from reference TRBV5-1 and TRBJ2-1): KAGVTQTPRYLIKTRGQQVTLSCSPISGHRSVSWYQQTPGQGLQFLFEYFSETQRNKGNFPGRFSGRQFSNSRSEMNVSTLELGDSALYLCASSLGQSSYNVQFFGPGTRLTVL.

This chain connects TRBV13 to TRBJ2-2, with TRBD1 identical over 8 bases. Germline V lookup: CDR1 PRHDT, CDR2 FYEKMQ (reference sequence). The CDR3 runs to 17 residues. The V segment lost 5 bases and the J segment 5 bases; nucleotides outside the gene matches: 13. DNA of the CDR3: TGTGCCAGCAGCAGAAACCCCGGGACAGGCGCTACCGGGGAGCTGTTTTTT. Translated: CASSRNPGTGATGELFF.

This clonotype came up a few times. The CDR3 nucleotides read TGTGCCAGCAGTTTAGGGGTTGGGGCGGGGAACTATGGCTACACCTTC. The encoded protein is CASSLGVGAGNYGYTF. The chain couples TRBV12-3 or TRBV12-4 to TRBJ1-2; D possibly corresponds to TRBD1 (5 bases). Deletions cut 1 base from V and 2 bases from J, with 14 bases between. The CDR3 totals 16 residues.

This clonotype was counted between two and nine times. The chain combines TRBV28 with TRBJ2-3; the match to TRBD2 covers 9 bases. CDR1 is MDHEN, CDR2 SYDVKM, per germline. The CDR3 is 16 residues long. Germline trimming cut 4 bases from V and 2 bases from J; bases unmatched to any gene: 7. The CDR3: CASSSPSGTNTDTQYF. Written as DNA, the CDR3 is TGTGCCAGCAGTTCCCCTAGCGGGACCAACACAGATACGCAGTATTTT.

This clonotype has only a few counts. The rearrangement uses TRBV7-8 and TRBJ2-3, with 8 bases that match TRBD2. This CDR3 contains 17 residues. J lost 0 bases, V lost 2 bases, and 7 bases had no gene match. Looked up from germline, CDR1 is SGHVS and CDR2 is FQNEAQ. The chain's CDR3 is CASSLKLAGSSTDTQYF. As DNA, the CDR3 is TGTGCCAGCAGCTTAAAGCTAGCGGGTTCTAGCACAGATACGCAGTATTTT.

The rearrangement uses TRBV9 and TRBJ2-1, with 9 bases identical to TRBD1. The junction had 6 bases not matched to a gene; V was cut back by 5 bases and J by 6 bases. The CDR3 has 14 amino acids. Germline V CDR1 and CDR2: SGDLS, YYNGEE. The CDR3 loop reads CASSAGTGFNEQFF. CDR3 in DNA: TGTGCCAGCAGTGCCGGGACAGGGTTCAATGAGCAGTTCTTC. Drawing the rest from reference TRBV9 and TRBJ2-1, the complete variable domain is DSGVTQTPKHLITATGQRVTLRCSPRSGDLSVYWYQQSLDQGLQFLIQYYNGEERAKGNILERFSAQQFPDLHSELNLSSLELGDSALYFCASSAGTGFNEQFFGPGTRLTVL.

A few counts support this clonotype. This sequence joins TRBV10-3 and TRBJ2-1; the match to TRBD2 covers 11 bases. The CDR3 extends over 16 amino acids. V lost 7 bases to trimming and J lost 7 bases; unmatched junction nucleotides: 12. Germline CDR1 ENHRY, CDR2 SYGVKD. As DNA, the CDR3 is TGTGCCATCACCCGTCGGGGGACTAGCGGCTTGAATGAGCAGTTCTTC. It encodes CAITRRGTSGLNEQFF.

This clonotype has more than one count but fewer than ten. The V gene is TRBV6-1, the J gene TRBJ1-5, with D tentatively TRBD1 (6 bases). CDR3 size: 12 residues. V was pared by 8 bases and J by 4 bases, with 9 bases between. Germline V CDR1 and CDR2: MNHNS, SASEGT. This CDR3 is CASVRGNQPQHF. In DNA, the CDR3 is TGTGCCAGCGTAAGGGGGAATCAGCCCCAGCATTTT.

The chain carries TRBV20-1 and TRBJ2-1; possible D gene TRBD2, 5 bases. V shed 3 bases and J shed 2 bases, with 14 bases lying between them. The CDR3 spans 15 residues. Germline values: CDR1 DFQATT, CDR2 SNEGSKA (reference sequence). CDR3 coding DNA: TGCAGTGCTAGGAATCAGAGAGGGCCCTACAATGAGCAGTTCTTC. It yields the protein CSARNQRGPYNEQFF.

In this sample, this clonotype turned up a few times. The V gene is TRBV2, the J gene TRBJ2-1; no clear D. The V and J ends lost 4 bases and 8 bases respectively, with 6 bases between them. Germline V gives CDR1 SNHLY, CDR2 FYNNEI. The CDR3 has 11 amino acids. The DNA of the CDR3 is TGTGCCAGCAGTGTCTCGTATGAGCAGTTCTTC. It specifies CASSVSYEQFF.

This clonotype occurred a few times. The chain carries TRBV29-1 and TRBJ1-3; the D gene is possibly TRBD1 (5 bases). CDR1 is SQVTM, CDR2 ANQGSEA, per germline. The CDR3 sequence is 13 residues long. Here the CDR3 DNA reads TGCAGTGCATTTCAGGGATCGGGAAACACCATATATTTT. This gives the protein CSAFQGSGNTIYF.